This record concerns one T cell receptor (beta chain) sequence. This sample stems from a study of response to subunit inactivated influenza vaccine. Each CDR3 protein gets one entry after TCRdb re-called the RT-PCR reads with MiXCR. The data show around 790,000 distinct CDR3 sequences, with around 20% seen just once and roughly a tenth held by the top ten. The V end lost 4 bases, the J end lost 2 bases, and 17 bases lay between the germline ends. Germline CDR1 and CDR2: SGDLS and YYNGEE. CDR3 length: 16 residues. The J gene is TRBJ2-3, the V gene TRBV9; possibly TRBD1 or TRBD2 for D (5 bases each). The TCR originated in a man aged 45 to 65 who received an inactivated influenza vaccine. The source material was PBMCs from blood, sampled roughly 5 days after vaccination. The CDR3 sequence is CASSSSTGLSTDTQYF. DNA of the CDR3: TGTGCCAGCAGCTCATCAACAGGACTTTCCACAGATACGCAGTATTTT. The whole variable domain, filled in from reference TRBV9 and TRBJ2-3, reads DSGVTQTPKHLITATGQRVTLRCSPRSGDLSVYWYQQSLDQGLQFLIQYYNGEERAKGNILERFSAQQFPDLHSELNLSSLELGDSALYFCASSSSTGLSTDTQYFGPGTRLTVL.